The 30 T cell receptor beta chains reported below all come from one sample, sequenced in a study of regulatory T cells in long-lasting Graves disease. Arm-PCR of CDR3 regions and iRepertoire HTBI primers were used to build TCR beta libraries. Each CDR3 protein is one row after TCRdb ran MiXCR on the multiplex PCR reads. The table has 400,000 to 600,000 distinct CDR3 sequences, roughly a fifth seen once; the top ten hold roughly 7.1%. Time point of the sample: persistent/refractory GD, antithyroid drugs over 5 years with positive TRAb. Following extraction of RNA from PBMCs, that RNA was used to make the TCR library. This specimen consisted of peripheral blood mononuclear cells (PBMCs), obtained when the disease was refractory, from a patient treated with antithyroid drugs. The receptors here all came from a female donor with Graves disease.

J is TRBJ2-3 and V is TRBV28, with TRBD2 as a possible D gene (6 bases). The CDR3 is 14 amino acids. V was pared by 4 bases and J by 3 bases, with 11 bases between. CDR1 and CDR2 (germline): MDHEN, SYDVKM. The CDR3 region has the DNA TGTGCCAGCAGTTCGGGAGAAGGGACAGATACGCAGTATTTT. Translating gives CASSSGEGTDTQYF.

The chain couples TRBV27 to TRBJ1-5; 10 bases align to TRBD1. V shed 2 bases and J 2 bases; nucleotides not matched to a gene: 9. Germline V gene sequence: CDR1 MNHEY, CDR2 SMNVEV (reference sequence). The CDR3 contains 18 residues. CDR3 amino acids: CASSLKGQGREGNQPQHF. CDR3 sequence (DNA): TGTGCCAGCAGTTTAAAGGGACAGGGGCGCGAGGGCAATCAGCCCCAGCATTTT.

The sample holds many counts of this clonotype. This chain uses TRBV29-1 with TRBJ1-4; D is uncertain. Germline loops: CDR1 SQVTM, CDR2 ANQGSEA. Trimming took 1 base from V and 0 from J, leaving 6 bases between them. The CDR3 is 14 residues long. CDR3 sequence reads: CSVEVRATNEKLFF. CDR3 nucleotide sequence: TGCAGCGTTGAAGTCCGTGCAACTAATGAAAAACTGTTTTTT.

This clonotype was detected only a few times. V gene TRBV7-9 combines with J gene TRBJ2-7; 8 bases map to TRBD2. V lost 2 bases and J lost 0; bases outside the gene matches: 3. Germline values: CDR1 SEHNR, CDR2 FQNEAQ (reference sequence). The CDR3 length is 15 residues. In DNA form, the CDR3 reads TGTGCCAGCAGCTTACTCGGGGGGGTCTCCTACGAGCAGTACTTC. Translated: CASSLLGGVSYEQYF.

This clonotype was seen more than once but under ten times. The chain employs TRBV12-5 and TRBJ2-7; the match to TRBD1 covers 8 bases. The V segment lost 2 bases and the J segment 6 bases; nucleotides outside the gene matches: 27. The CDR3 is made up of 21 amino acids. CDR1 and CDR2 from the germline V gene are LGHNT and FRNRAP. The CDR3 DNA follows: TGTGCTAGTGGTTTGTCCCGGCGGGGCCTCCAAACCCCGACAGGGGAGCGCGAGCAGTACTTC. Residues: CASGLSRRGLQTPTGEREQYF.

The genes are TRBV5-8 and TRBJ1-1; D may be TRBD1 (5 bases). The CDR3 runs to 16 residues. Germline loops: CDR1 SGHTS, CDR2 YDEGEE. The ends were cut back, 1 base at V and 11 bases at J, with 24 bases in the middle. As DNA, the CDR3 is TGTGCCAGCAGCTTGCTTTCGCGGGACGAGATAGATTGGGCTTTCTTT. It is translated as CASSLLSRDEIDWAFF.

This clonotype was detected ten times or more. The chain has TRBV28 and TRBJ1-4, with 7 bases that match TRBD1. CDR3 length: 15 residues. Germline assignment: CDR1 MDHEN and CDR2 SYDVKM. V shed 4 bases and J 5 bases; nucleotides not matched to a gene: 7. DNA of the CDR3: TGTGCCAGCAGTTCCGGACAGGACCAAAATGAAAAACTGTTTTTT. Translation: CASSSGQDQNEKLFF.

This clonotype was seen a few times. The rearrangement joins TRBV7-2 to TRBJ2-7; tentative D call: TRBD1 (6 bases). CDR1 is SGHTA, CDR2 FQGNSA, per germline. This CDR3 region has 17 residues. V lost 6 bases to trimming and J lost 2 bases, with 23 bases between them. The CDR3 is CASSSPWGRHLAYEQYF. The DNA for the CDR3 is TGTGCCAGCAGTTCCCCCTGGGGGCGGCATCTCGCCTACGAGCAGTACTTC.

This clonotype has at least ten counts. The chain joins TRBV6-5 to TRBJ1-4, with TRBD1 identical over 7 bases. With 0 bases clipped from V and 14 bases from J, the junction kept 6 bases outside the gene matches. Germline V gene data show CDR1 as MNHEY and CDR2 as SVGAGI. The CDR3 spans 13 residues. The CDR3 DNA reads TGTGCCAGCAGTTACTCGAGACAGACAGGGCTGTTTTTT. Translated, it gives CASSYSRQTGLFF.

Only a few counts were recorded for this clonotype. The CDR3 nucleotides are TGCAGTGCTCCCTCCTCGGGGCAGACGAACACTGAAGCTTTCTTT. This gives the protein CSAPSSGQTNTEAFF. This sequence joins TRBV20-1 and TRBJ1-1; a possible D gene is TRBD1 (5 bases). Trimming cost V 5 bases and J 1 base, with 17 bases left between them. CDR1 is DFQATT, CDR2 SNEGSKA, per germline (reference sequence). This CDR3 has 15 residues.

This clonotype appeared many times. The chain uses TRBV19 and TRBJ1-5; 8 positions match TRBD1. With 9 bases clipped from V and 0 bases from J, the junction kept 7 bases outside the gene matches. The CDR3 has 15 residues. CDR1 LNHDA and CDR2 SQIVND come from the germline V gene (reference sequence). The CDR3 here is CASSAGQGSNQPQHF. The CDR3 nucleotides read TGTGCCAGCAGTGCCGGACAGGGTAGCAATCAGCCCCAGCATTTT.

Ten or more counts support this clonotype. This sequence joins TRBV11-3 and TRBJ2-4, with D perhaps TRBD1 or TRBD2 (5 bases each). V lost 9 bases to trimming and J lost 0 bases, with 9 bases between them. The germline V gene has CDR1 SGHNT and CDR2 YENEEA. CDR3 length: 13 residues. The CDR3 loop reads CASEGIAKNIQYF. CDR3 nucleotides: TGTGCCAGTGAGGGGATAGCCAAAAACATTCAGTACTTC.

This clonotype was found many times. The rearrangement links TRBV6-1 to TRBJ1-2; 10 bases map to TRBD1. The V and J ends lost 6 bases and 5 bases, in that order; junction bases with no gene match: 6. Germline CDR1 reads MNHNS; CDR2 reads SASEGT. This CDR3 is built from 14 residues. The CDR3 is CASSFGQGGYGYTF. The CDR3 DNA reads as TGTGCCAGCAGCTTCGGACAGGGGGGTTATGGCTACACCTTC.

This clonotype has only a few counts. V gene TRBV29-1 combines with J gene TRBJ2-7, with 15 positions matching TRBD2. CDR1 SQVTM and CDR2 ANQGSEA come from the germline V gene. Unmatched junction bases numbered 8, after V lost 1 base and J lost 1 base. This CDR3 is 18 amino acids long. Written as DNA, the CDR3 is TGCAGCGTTGAAGTCCGATGGACTAGCGGGGGGGAATCCTACGAGCAGTACTTC. It codes for CSVEVRWTSGGESYEQYF.

This clonotype was seen a handful of times. The chain has TRBV13 and TRBJ2-2, with 7 positions matching TRBD2. This CDR3 is 16 amino acids long. J gave up 1 base and V 1 base, and 3 bases lay outside the gene matches. Germline V gene data show CDR1 as PRHDT and CDR2 as FYEKMQ (reference sequence). CDR3 DNA: TGTGCCAGCAGCTTAGTACCTAGCGGGAACACCGGGGAGCTGTTTTTT. Translation gives CASSLVPSGNTGELFF. The complete variable domain, with remaining parts taken from reference TRBV13 and TRBJ2-2, reads AAGVIQSPRHLIKEKRETATLKCYPIPRHDTVYWYQQGPGQDPQFLISFYEKMQSDKGSIPDRFSAQQFSDYHSELNMSSLELGDSALYFCASSLVPSGNTGELFFGEGSRLTVL.

This clonotype has only a few counts. The DNA of the CDR3 is TGTGCCAGCAGCTCAGGGCCGATTGAAAAACTGTTTTTT. This translates into CASSSGPIEKLFF. J is TRBJ1-4 and V is TRBV7-2, with a weak D call TRBD1 (5 bases). The CDR3 is 13 amino acids. The germline V and J ends were trimmed by 4 bases and 7 bases, with 10 bases remaining between them. Germline V lookup: CDR1 SGHTA, CDR2 FQGNSA.

The CDR3: CSAEVSGRSTEAFF. The CDR3 nucleotides read TGCAGTGCGGAGGTGAGCGGAAGGAGCACTGAAGCTTTCTTT. The J gene is TRBJ1-1, the V gene TRBV20-1; D gene ambiguous. CDR3 length equals 14 residues. V was trimmed by 6 bases and J by 4 bases, leaving 18 bases between them. Germline CDR1 and CDR2: DFQATT and SNEGSKA (reference sequence).

The V and J genes are TRBV29-1 and TRBJ2-7, with 10 positions matching TRBD1. Germline CDR1 and CDR2: SQVTM and ANQGSEA. The CDR3 length is 14 residues. V gave up 5 bases and J gave up 5 bases; unmatched junction bases: 9. The CDR3 DNA reads as TGCAGCGTTACAGTCGGGACAGGGGTCGACGAGCAGTACTTC. Translated: CSVTVGTGVDEQYF.

In this sample, this clonotype turned up a few times. The chain combines TRBV24-1 with TRBJ1-1; the D is unclear. The CDR3 is made up of 11 amino acids. The germline V gene encodes CDR1 KGHDR and CDR2 SFDVKD. V dropped 5 bases and J dropped 4 bases, with 4 bases sitting between them. This CDR3 reads CATSGGTEAFF. The CDR3 region has the DNA TGTGCCACCAGTGGTGGCACTGAAGCTTTCTTT.

The chain combines TRBV20-1 with TRBJ2-7; possible D gene TRBD2, 5 bases. CDR3 size: 16 residues. Germline loops: CDR1 DFQATT, CDR2 SNEGSKA (reference sequence). Trimming pared 5 bases from V and 6 bases from J, leaving 26 bases between. CDR3 DNA sequence: TGCAGTGCTGGAAAGCCCGGACTTTACCCCCTGGGCGAGCAGTACTTC. Residues: CSAGKPGLYPLGEQYF.

This chain joins TRBV12-3 or TRBV12-4 and TRBJ1-2, with 11 bases lining up with TRBD1. This CDR3 comprises 14 residues. Trimming removed 6 bases from V and 4 bases from J; junction bases left unmatched: 4. In nucleotides, the CDR3 is TGTGCCAGCAGGAAGGGACAGGGGGGCTATGGCTACACCTTC. It codes for CASRKGQGGYGYTF.

This clonotype showed up just a few times. J is TRBJ2-7 and V is TRBV12-3 or TRBV12-4, with D hard to call. The CDR3 is made up of 13 amino acids. V was clipped by 6 bases and J by 6 bases, with 15 bases between them. CDR3 residues: CASSNYPTGEQYF. For the CDR3, the DNA is TGTGCCAGCAGCAATTACCCGACGGGCGAGCAGTACTTC.

This chain links TRBV10-3 with TRBJ2-7, with 8 bases identical to TRBD1. The CDR3 covers 14 residues. J gave up 2 bases and V 3 bases, and 3 bases lay outside the gene matches. Germline CDR1 and CDR2: ENHRY and SYGVKD. CDR3 coding DNA: TGTGCCATCAGTGAAAGGGACAGGCCCTACGAGCAGTACTTC. It yields the protein CAISERDRPYEQYF.

This clonotype was seen many times. The rearrangement joins TRBV14 to TRBJ2-5; D is possibly TRBD1 (6 bases). This CDR3 has 14 residues. In germline, CDR1 is SGHDN, CDR2 FVKESK. Trimming stripped 4 bases from V and 4 bases from J, with 13 bases between. The CDR3 nucleotides read TGTGCCAGCAGCCTATCCACAGGGCTAGAGACCCAGTACTTC. This encodes CASSLSTGLETQYF.

The V call is TRBV30, the J call TRBJ2-1, with D possibly being TRBD1 (5 bases). CDR1 and CDR2 (germline): GTSNPN, SVGIG (reference sequence). CDR3 size: 15 residues. V was trimmed by 1 base and J by 3 bases, leaving 13 bases between them. CDR3 loop: CAWSGGLVDYNEQFF. CDR3 DNA sequence: TGTGCCTGGAGTGGGGGCCTAGTCGACTACAATGAGCAGTTCTTC.

This clonotype has just a few counts. The genes are TRBV6-1 and TRBJ1-1; D is ambiguous. The CDR3 length is 12 residues. Between the trimmed V and J ends, which lost 8 bases and 3 bases, there was a span of 10 bases. Germline CDR1 reads MNHNS; CDR2 reads SASEGT. The CDR3 spells CASHKTDTEAFF. As DNA, the CDR3 is TGTGCCAGCCATAAAACGGACACTGAAGCTTTCTTT.

This clonotype was seen many times. The chain employs TRBV7-8 and TRBJ2-5; unclear D gene. This CDR3 has 15 residues. From germline, CDR1 is SGHVS and CDR2 FQNEAQ. V lost 2 bases and J 2 bases, leaving 12 bases between the germline ends. The CDR3 protein is CASSLMALVQETQYF. The CDR3 region has the DNA TGTGCCAGCAGCTTAATGGCTCTAGTACAAGAGACCCAGTACTTC.

This clonotype has ten or more counts. This chain uses TRBV11-2 with TRBJ1-4, with a weak D call TRBD1 (6 bases). Trimming shortened V by 0 bases and J by 8 bases, and 13 bases separated the two germline ends. This CDR3 has 15 amino acids. The germline gives CDR1 SGHAT, CDR2 FQNNGV. This CDR3 is CASSLEDSRREKLFF. The CDR3 coding sequence is TGTGCCAGCAGCTTAGAGGACAGCCGACGGGAAAAACTGTTTTTT.

The CDR3 region has the DNA TGCAGCGCCGGAGGACAGATCTATGGCTACACCTTC. It yields the protein CSAGGQIYGYTF. The rearrangement joins TRBV29-1 to TRBJ1-2; a possible D gene is TRBD1 (6 bases). This CDR3 has 12 amino acids. Germline CDR1 and CDR2: SQVTM and ANQGSEA. With 7 bases removed from V and 4 bases from J, the gap between germline ends came to 13 bases.

V usage is TRBV20-1 and J usage is TRBJ1-1; possible D gene TRBD1, 5 bases. This CDR3 contains 12 residues. Germline CDR1 DFQATT, CDR2 SNEGSKA (reference sequence). CDR3 nucleotide sequence: TGCACTGGGACTTCCCCCGGGACTGAAGCTTTCTTT. The encoded protein is CTGTSPGTEAFF.